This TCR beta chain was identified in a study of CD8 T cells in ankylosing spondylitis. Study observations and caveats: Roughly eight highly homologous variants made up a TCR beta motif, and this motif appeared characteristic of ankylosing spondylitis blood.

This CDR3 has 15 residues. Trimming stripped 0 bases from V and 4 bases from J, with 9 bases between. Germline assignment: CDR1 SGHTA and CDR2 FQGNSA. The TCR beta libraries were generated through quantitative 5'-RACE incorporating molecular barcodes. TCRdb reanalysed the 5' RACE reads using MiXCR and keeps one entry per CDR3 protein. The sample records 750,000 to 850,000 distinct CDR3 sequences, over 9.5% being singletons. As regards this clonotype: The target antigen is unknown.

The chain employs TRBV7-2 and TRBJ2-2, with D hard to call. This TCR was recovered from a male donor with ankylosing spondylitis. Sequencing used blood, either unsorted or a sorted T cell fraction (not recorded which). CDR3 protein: CASSLAGFSTGELFF. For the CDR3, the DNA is TGTGCCAGCAGCTTAGCAGGGTTCAGCACCGGGGAGCTGTTTTTT. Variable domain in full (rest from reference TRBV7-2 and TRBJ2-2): GAGVSQSPSNKVTEKGKDVELRCDPISGHTALYWYRQSLGQGLEFLIYFQGNSAPDKSGLPSDRFSAERTGGSVSTLTIQRTQQEDSAVYLCASSLAGFSTGELFFGEGSRLTVL.